Listed below are T cell receptor beta chains from one sample, sequenced in a study of blood T cell repertoires in COVID-19. Sequencing was performed with immunoSEQ multiplex PCR; in TCRdb, only in-frame clones are kept and a portion is missing. The sample contains hundreds of thousands of clones, 70% to 90% of which appear only once. Sequencing input: peripheral blood. These TCRs come from a woman aged 45-65 years with active or convalescent COVID-19. CDR3s include the opening cysteine and the closing phenylalanine or tryptophan. Fields, in order: CDR3 DNA, CDR3 protein, D gene, clone size, J gene, V gene. The D gene is left open where the match is weak. Clone size is given for some rows only: seen once, a few or many times, or a class if the clone is expanded.

DNA: TGTGCCAGCATGAGGACAGGGCTCGGCACCGGGGAGCTGTTTTTT
CDR3: CASMRTGLGTGELFF
D: TRBD1
size: once
J: TRBJ2-2
V: TRBV2

DNA: TGTGCCAGCAGACCCAGAACAGATACGCAGTATTTT
CDR3: CASRPRTDTQYF
D: -
size: -
J: TRBJ2-3
V: TRBV7-9

DNA: TGTGCCAGCAGTTACGGGCCAGGGGGCAGCACTGAAGCTTTCTTT
CDR3: CASSYGPGGSTEAFF
D: TRBD1
size: few
J: TRBJ1-1
V: TRBV6-5

DNA: TGTGCCAGCACCTCTAGCGGGGGCACAGATACGCAGTATTTT
CDR3: CASTSSGGTDTQYF
D: TRBD2
size: -
J: TRBJ2-3
V: TRBV9

DNA: TGTGCCAGCGGTGGACAGGGGGCGCGTGCTGAAGCTTTCTTT
CDR3: CASGGQGARAEAFF
D: TRBD1
size: once
J: TRBJ1-1
V: TRBV25-1

DNA: TGTGCCAGCAGCCAAGGGACAGGGCGGAACACCGGGGAGCTGTTTTTT
CDR3: CASSQGTGRNTGELFF
D: TRBD1
size: -
J: TRBJ2-2
V: TRBV7-3

DNA: TGTGCCAGCAGCCCGAGCGGGAGGCGTTCGGAGACCCAGTACTTC
CDR3: CASSPSGRRSETQYF
D: TRBD2
size: once
J: TRBJ2-5
V: TRBV7-9

DNA: TGCGCCAGCAGCTTGGGAGCCGGGGCCAACGTCCTGACTTTC
CDR3: CASSLGAGANVLTF
D: -
size: -
J: TRBJ2-6
V: TRBV5-1

DNA: TGTGCCAGTAGTCCACCGGGACTAATCACAGATACGCAGTATTTT
CDR3: CASSPPGLITDTQYF
D: TRBD2
size: -
J: TRBJ2-3
V: TRBV19

DNA: TGTGCCAGCAGTTCTAGAATGAACACTGAAGCTTTCTTT
CDR3: CASSSRMNTEAFF
D: -
size: -
J: TRBJ1-1
V: TRBV28

DNA: TGTGCCAGCAGTTACTCCACCTTTTTAACAGGGATGCATGCTTTCTTT
CDR3: CASSYSTFLTGMHAFF
D: -
size: -
J: TRBJ1-1
V: TRBV6-2/TRBV6-3

DNA: TGTGCCAGCAGGGGGGGTCCGGGGGAATCCCTCCACTTT
CDR3: CASRGGPGESLHF
D: -
size: -
J: TRBJ1-6
V: TRBV25-1

DNA: TGTGCCAGCAGTTCCGCGACTAGCGGGATCTCCAACATTCAGTACTTC
CDR3: CASSSATSGISNIQYF
D: TRBD2
size: -
J: TRBJ2-4
V: TRBV27

DNA: TGTGCCAGCAGTTTTGCGGCAGGGGGTTATGGCTACACCTTC
CDR3: CASSFAAGGYGYTF
D: TRBD1
size: -
J: TRBJ1-2
V: TRBV27

DNA: TGTGCCAGCAGCTTGACTAGCCGGGCCGGGGAGCTGTTTTTT
CDR3: CASSLTSRAGELFF
D: TRBD2
size: once
J: TRBJ2-2
V: TRBV7-3

DNA: TGTGCCAGCAGTGAAGAAGGGGGAGCCTACACCGGGGAGCTGTTTTTT
CDR3: CASSEEGGAYTGELFF
D: -
size: -
J: TRBJ2-2
V: TRBV2

DNA: TGTGCCAGCAGTATTACAAGTGTGCAAGGAAACACCATATATTTT
CDR3: CASSITSVQGNTIYF
D: -
size: -
J: TRBJ1-3
V: TRBV6-5

DNA: TGTGCCAGTAGTACCCCGGGACTGCACTATGGCTACACCTTC
CDR3: CASSTPGLHYGYTF
D: -
size: once
J: TRBJ1-2
V: TRBV19

DNA: TGCGCCAGCAGCCTGACAGGGTACGGAAACACCATATATTTT
CDR3: CASSLTGYGNTIYF
D: TRBD1
size: few
J: TRBJ1-3
V: TRBV5-1

DNA: TGTGCCAGCAGTCGAGAGGGATTGAGGAACACTGAAGCTTTCTTT
CDR3: CASSREGLRNTEAFF
D: -
size: few
J: TRBJ1-1
V: TRBV2

DNA: TGTGCCAGCAGTTTAACCCGGACAGGGAGGAACACTGAAGCTTTCTTT
CDR3: CASSLTRTGRNTEAFF
D: TRBD1
size: -
J: TRBJ1-1
V: TRBV28

DNA: TGCGCCAGCAGCTTGGCCAGGGGGCAAGGCGGCACCGGGGAGCTGTTTTTT
CDR3: CASSLARGQGGTGELFF
D: TRBD1
size: -
J: TRBJ2-2
V: TRBV5-1

DNA: TGCAGCCCCCCGACCCCAGGGGTAACCGAGCAGTACTTC
CDR3: CSPPTPGVTEQYF
D: -
size: -
J: TRBJ2-7
V: TRBV29-1

DNA: TGCGCCAGCAGTCAACGGACAGACAATGAGCAGTTCTTC
CDR3: CASSQRTDNEQFF
D: -
size: -
J: TRBJ2-1
V: TRBV10-1

DNA: TGTGCCAGCAGCTTAAAAGAGGGGAGCGGTGGTCGCGGGGACTATGGCTACACCTTC
CDR3: CASSLKEGSGGRGDYGYTF
D: -
size: many
J: TRBJ1-2
V: TRBV7-9

DNA: TGTGCCAGCAGCGTAGATGGGGGGGTTCCAGGGGACTATGGCTACACCTTC
CDR3: CASSVDGGVPGDYGYTF
D: -
size: -
J: TRBJ1-2
V: TRBV9

DNA: TGCGCCAGCAGCTTAGCAGGGGGTTTCGAGCAGTACTTC
CDR3: CASSLAGGFEQYF
D: TRBD1
size: -
J: TRBJ2-7
V: TRBV5-1

DNA: TGTGCCAGCACCCCCAGCCGCACAGGACAAGAGACCCAGTACTTC
CDR3: CASTPSRTGQETQYF
D: -
size: -
J: TRBJ2-5
V: TRBV2

DNA: TGCGCCAGCAGCTCCTCGGACAGGCCGGACCGCTATGGCTACACCTTC
CDR3: CASSSSDRPDRYGYTF
D: TRBD1
size: -
J: TRBJ1-2
V: TRBV4-1

DNA: TGTGCCATCTCAAAACGGGACAGGGGAACGGGCAATGAGCAGTTCTTC
CDR3: CAISKRDRGTGNEQFF
D: TRBD1
size: -
J: TRBJ2-1
V: TRBV6-7

DNA: TGCGCCAGCAGCTTAGGGGGGGTTTACTCACCCCTCCACTTT
CDR3: CASSLGGVYSPLHF
D: -
size: -
J: TRBJ1-6
V: TRBV5-1

DNA: TGTGCCAGCAGTTTGCGCAGGCATGGCTACACCTTC
CDR3: CASSLRRHGYTF
D: -
size: once
J: TRBJ1-2
V: TRBV28

DNA: TGTGCCAGTAGTATCGGGCAGGGCGTCCAGCCCCAGCATTTT
CDR3: CASSIGQGVQPQHF
D: -
size: -
J: TRBJ1-5
V: TRBV19

DNA: TGTGCCAGCAGCTTACAGGGTAACTATGGCTACACCTTC
CDR3: CASSLQGNYGYTF
D: -
size: -
J: TRBJ1-2
V: TRBV13

DNA: TGTGCCAGCACCCTCTCTGGTTGGGGGGGGACTGAAGCTTTCTTT
CDR3: CASTLSGWGGTEAFF
D: -
size: -
J: TRBJ1-1
V: TRBV28

DNA: TGTGCCAGCAGTTACCGGGAGGGGTTTACGCAGTATTTT
CDR3: CASSYREGFTQYF
D: TRBD2
size: -
J: TRBJ2-3
V: TRBV6-5

DNA: TGTGCCAGCAGCTCCCGGGACAGGGTAACCTACGAGCAGTACTTC
CDR3: CASSSRDRVTYEQYF
D: TRBD1
size: -
J: TRBJ2-7
V: TRBV7-2

DNA: TGTGCCAGCAGTGTGGACAGGTGGGGAGGCTACACCTTC
CDR3: CASSVDRWGGYTF
D: TRBD1
size: once
J: TRBJ1-2
V: TRBV27

DNA: TGTGCCAGTAGTATAGACAGGGCTGATAGCAATCAGCCCCAGCATTTT
CDR3: CASSIDRADSNQPQHF
D: -
size: -
J: TRBJ1-5
V: TRBV19

DNA: TGTGCCAGCAGCTTGTTCGGGTTTCGCACCGGGGAGCTGTTTTTT
CDR3: CASSLFGFRTGELFF
D: -
size: -
J: TRBJ2-2
V: TRBV5-6

DNA: TGTGCCAGCGGACCCCGACGGGGAGCTCTGAACACCGGGGAGCTGTTTTTT
CDR3: CASGPRRGALNTGELFF
D: -
size: -
J: TRBJ2-2
V: TRBV5-8

DNA: TGTGCCAGCAGTACAGGGGGAGAGTCACCCCTCCACTTT
CDR3: CASSTGGESPLHF
D: TRBD1
size: -
J: TRBJ1-6
V: TRBV6-5

DNA: TGTGCCAGCAGTACGGAGGGAGATACGCAGTATTTT
CDR3: CASSTEGDTQYF
D: -
size: -
J: TRBJ2-3
V: TRBV7-9

DNA: TGTGCCAGCAGCTCCCAGGGACAGGGTTACCAGCCCCAGCATTTT
CDR3: CASSSQGQGYQPQHF
D: TRBD1
size: few
J: TRBJ1-5
V: TRBV7-2

DNA: TGTGCCAGCAGCGTGCAGGGAATCCCAGATACGCAGTATTTT
CDR3: CASSVQGIPDTQYF
D: -
size: -
J: TRBJ2-3
V: TRBV9

DNA: TGCGCCAGCAGCTTGTCAGGAACAGTCGGGGGTGAGCAGTTCTTC
CDR3: CASSLSGTVGGEQFF
D: -
size: -
J: TRBJ2-1
V: TRBV5-1

DNA: TGTGCCAGTAGTATAGATTGGACAGCTGAAGCTTTCTTT
CDR3: CASSIDWTAEAFF
D: -
size: -
J: TRBJ1-1
V: TRBV19

DNA: TGTGCCAGCAGTCCTCTGACTAGCGTAAGAGAGACCCAGTACTTC
CDR3: CASSPLTSVRETQYF
D: TRBD2
size: -
J: TRBJ2-5
V: TRBV6-5

DNA: TGTGCCAGCATCCAACAGGGGGGGACGAACACCGGGGAGCTGTTTTTT
CDR3: CASIQQGGTNTGELFF
D: -
size: -
J: TRBJ2-2
V: TRBV28

DNA: TGCGCCAGCAGCTTGTGGGACAGGGGGCTAAAAGGCTACACCTTC
CDR3: CASSLWDRGLKGYTF
D: TRBD1
size: once
J: TRBJ1-2
V: TRBV5-1

DNA: TGTGCCACCAGCGAACAGTTCTATGGCTACACCTTC
CDR3: CATSEQFYGYTF
D: -
size: -
J: TRBJ1-2
V: TRBV15

DNA: TGTGCCAGCAGGAAGGGGTCGGAGTGGAATACGCAGTATTTT
CDR3: CASRKGSEWNTQYF
D: -
size: -
J: TRBJ2-3
V: TRBV6-5

DNA: TGTGCCAGTAGTTCGCCCCTAGGGGGGGGACGGACTAACACTGAAGCTTTCTTT
CDR3: CASSSPLGGGRTNTEAFF
D: -
size: -
J: TRBJ1-1
V: TRBV19